Following are 29 T cell receptor beta chains from one sample sequenced in a study of tumor and adjacent non-tumor tissue in lung cancer. No cell sorting was done before RNA was extracted from the tissue. More than 3 cm separated this lung sample from the edge of the tumor. The library came from three nested PCR rounds adapted from ARM-PCR protocols. TCRdb passed the multiplex PCR reads through MiXCR, listing each CDR3 protein once. The sample records under 75,000 distinct CDR3 sequences, around 70% being singletons. Sequenced material: distant non-tumor lung tissue. The receptor set was obtained from a woman aged 45-65 years with non-small cell lung cancer.

This chain's CDR3 is CASSGTGTSGRDTQYF. CDR3 nucleotide sequence: TGTGCCAGCAGTGGAACCGGGACTAGCGGGAGGGATACGCAGTATTTT. This chain joins TRBV28 and TRBJ2-3, with 15 bases aligning to TRBD2. The length of the CDR3 is 16 residues. J was trimmed by 6 bases and V by 5 bases; bases with no gene match: 6. From germline, CDR1 is MDHEN and CDR2 SYDVKM. The full variable domain, its missing parts supplied by reference TRBV28 and TRBJ2-3, is DVKVTQSSRYLVKRTGEKVFLECVQDMDHENMFWYRQDPGLGLRLIYFSYDVKMKEKGDIPEGYSVSREKKERFSLILESASTNQTSMYLCASSGTGTSGRDTQYFGPGTRLTVL.

A word on this clonotype: This may be a read error, as it is one base from a much larger clone. The gene calls are TRBV6-5 and TRBJ2-1; no clear D gene. The length of the CDR3 is 12 residues. CDR1 and CDR2 from the germline V gene are MNHEY and SVGAGI. The CDR3 DNA reads TGTGCCAGCAGCCACCCTAACAATGAGCATTTCTTC. It is translated as CASSHPNNEHFF.

Comments on this clonotype: A read error is possible here, since a much larger clone lies one base away. The chain recombines TRBV28 with TRBJ2-1, with no clear D. The germline V gene encodes CDR1 MDHEN and CDR2 SYDVKM. The CDR3 length is 13 residues. CDR3 bases: TGTGTCAGTTTGCAGAACATGTACAATGAGCAGTTCTTC. This codes for CVSLQNMYNEQFF.

In the case of this clonotype: With a much larger clone just one base away, this may be a read error. The rearrangement uses TRBV5-5 and TRBJ2-7, with 9 positions matching TRBD2. Germline assignment: CDR1 SGHKS and CDR2 YYEKEE (reference sequence). The CDR3 length is 17 residues. V shed 0 bases, J shed 0 bases, and the junction held 7 bases outside the gene matches. Here the CDR3 reads CASSLVLAGSSSYEQYF. In DNA form, the CDR3 reads TGTGCCAGCAGCTTGGTGCTAGCGGGAAGCAGCTCCTACGAGCAGTACTTC.

The sample holds many counts of this clonotype. The chain recombines TRBV20-1 with TRBJ2-7; 8 bases map to TRBD2. This CDR3 spans 14 amino acids. Germline CDR1 DFQATT, CDR2 SNEGSKA (reference sequence). J lost 3 bases, V lost 5 bases, and 9 bases had no gene match. Here the CDR3 DNA reads TGCAGTGCTCTTAGCGGGACTACCATCTACGAGCAGTACTTC. Translated, it gives CSALSGTTIYEQYF.

Comment on this clonotype: At one end the junction does not follow the germline gene, possibly because of a read error. The chain is built from TRBV11-2 and TRBJ1-3; D not resolved. The CDR3 has 16 amino acids. The V gene's germline CDR1 is SGHAT and CDR2 FQNNGV. The CDR3 here is CASNLTRIQTGNTIYF. In DNA, the CDR3 is TGTGCCAGCAACTTAACCCGGATTCAGACTGGAAACACCATATATTTT.

As to this clonotype: This likely comes from a read error, as the CDR3 has no conserved phenylalanine or tryptophan at its end. V and J are TRBV20-1 and TRBJ2-2; tentatively, D is TRBD2 (6 bases). The CDR3 runs to 14 residues. Trimming cost V 2 bases and J 7 bases, with 14 bases left between them. Germline assignment: CDR1 DFQATT and CDR2 SNEGSKA (reference sequence). CDR3 loop: CSARTAGISGELFL. The DNA for the CDR3 is TGCAGTGCTAGAACGGCGGGAATCAGCGGGGAGCTGTTTTTG.

As for this clonotype: A read error may account for a junction end that differs from germline. The J gene is TRBJ2-1, the V gene TRBV5-4; 7 positions match TRBD2. CDR1 and CDR2 (germline): SGHNT, YYREEE (reference sequence). The CDR3 runs to 15 residues. CDR3 region: CASSLSSGVYIEQFF. DNA for the CDR3: TGTGCCAGCAGCCTTTCCAGCGGGGTTTACATTGAGCAGTTCTTC.

As regards this clonotype: Likely a read error: the CDR3 ends without its conserved phenylalanine or tryptophan. It is unclear where the CDR3 begins or ends on the DNA, so no DNA is shown, and the CDR3 is as TCRdb lists it. The chain has TRBV29-1 and TRBJ1-1. The CDR3 totals 11 residues, both ends included. Germline CDR1 and CDR2: SQVTM and ANQGSEA. The CDR3 region is CSVNYHTEAIL.

Regarding this clonotype: The junction shows a germline mismatch at one end, possibly a read error. The V and J genes are TRBV20-1 and TRBJ2-1; D gene unclear. Per germline, CDR1 DFQATT and CDR2 SNEGSKA (reference sequence). The CDR3 has 14 amino acids. This chain's CDR3 is CNVRSWPSHNEQFF. The CDR3 DNA follows: TGCAATGTTAGAAGTTGGCCGAGCCACAATGAGCAATTCTTC.

This clonotype was seen at least ten times. The chain recombines TRBV7-8 with TRBJ2-7; D call uncertain. The CDR3 totals 12 residues. Germline V gene lookup returns CDR1 SGHVS and CDR2 FQNEAQ. The ends were cut back, 1 base at V and 3 bases at J, with 4 bases in the middle. The CDR3 region has the DNA TGTGCCAGCAGCTTAGGTTTCTACGAGCAGTACTTC. This translates into CASSLGFYEQYF.

In the case of this clonotype: Lacking the conserved final phenylalanine or tryptophan, this CDR3 likely reflects a read error. The DNA is omitted, as the CDR3 cannot be located on it reliably, and the CDR3 follows TCRdb's listing. The chain combines TRBV12-3 or TRBV12-4 with TRBJ1-1; no DNA check was done on the table's D call, TRBD1. The CDR3 sequence runs 15 residues, both termini included. The CDR3 region is CASSPTGSLNTEVFL.

Notes on this clonotype: Given a much more abundant clone one base away, this may be a read error. This rearrangement joins TRBV20-1 to TRBJ1-5; TRBD1 agrees at 8 bases. CDR3 length: 17 amino acids. Per the germline V gene, CDR1 is DFQATT and CDR2 is SNEGSKA (reference sequence). The CDR3 loop is CSAREKDRAISDQPQHF. The CDR3 region has the DNA TGCAGTGCTAGAGAAAAGGACAGGGCTATTAGCGATCAGCCCCAGCATTTT.

The rearrangement uses TRBV11-2 and TRBJ2-1, with 7 bases that match TRBD1. The J segment lost 14 bases and the V segment lost 2 bases, leaving 9 bases of the junction unmatched. Looked up from germline, CDR1 is SGHAT and CDR2 is FQNNGV. CDR3 length: 13 residues. CDR3 amino acids: CASSLQGVGEEFF. Written as DNA, the CDR3 is TGTGCCAGCAGCTTACAGGGGGTAGGAGAGGAGTTCTTC.

A remark on this clonotype: A much larger clonotype is one base distant, so this may be a read error. CDR3 sequence (DNA): TGTGCCAGCAGTGAGGGGCTGGTGGGACAGGAAGAGATGAGTTCCTACAATGAGCAGTTCTTC. Translated, it gives CASSEGLVGQEEMSSYNEQFF. This chain connects TRBV6-1 to TRBJ2-1; 8 nucleotides agree with TRBD1. Losses at the gene ends were 3 bases for V and 1 base for J; bases not matched to a gene: 20. Per the germline V gene, CDR1 is MNHNS and CDR2 is SASEGT. The CDR3 is made up of 21 amino acids.

Regarding this clonotype: This may be a read error: a much more frequent sequence differs by one nucleotide. The J gene is TRBJ2-2, the V gene TRBV12-3 or TRBV12-4; D gene uncertain. The CDR3 has 15 amino acids. CDR3 coding DNA: TGTGCCTGCAGAGATCGACAAGCGAACACCGGGGAGCTGTTTTTT. Protein product: CACRDRQANTGELFF.

As concerns this clonotype: Germline and junction disagree at one end, which may indicate a read error. The gene calls are TRBV11-2 and TRBJ2-5; D is perhaps TRBD2 (5 bases). This CDR3 is built from 13 residues. Germline CDR1 is SGHAT and CDR2 is FQNNGV. The CDR3 spells CASRIGVKEIQYF. The CDR3 DNA sequence: TGTGCTAGCAGGATCGGGGTTAAAGAGATCCAATACTTC.

This clonotype was counted many times. The chain links TRBV6-1 to TRBJ1-1, with 8 nucleotides matching TRBD1. V shed 7 bases, J shed 6 bases, and the junction held 4 bases outside the gene matches. CDR3 length: 12 amino acids. Germline loops: CDR1 MNHNS, CDR2 SASEGT. Written as DNA, the CDR3 is TGTGCCAGCATTAAACAGGGGGCTGAAGCTTTCTTT. Translated: CASIKQGAEAFF.

This clonotype was recorded at least ten times. The chain joins TRBV6-2 or TRBV6-3 to TRBJ2-1; a possible D gene is TRBD1 (7 bases). The CDR3 has 15 amino acids. Trimming removed 7 bases from V and 5 bases from J, with 18 bases in between. CDR1 MNHEY and CDR2 SVGEGT come from the germline V gene. CDR3 in amino acids: CASKGGTASNNEQFF. The CDR3 DNA reads TGTGCCAGCAAGGGCGGGACAGCGAGTAACAATGAGCAGTTCTTC.

Concerning this clonotype itself: A clone one base away is much larger, so this may be a read error. The V gene is TRBV6-5, the J gene TRBJ2-1; D unclear. CDR3 length equals 14 residues. Germline loops: CDR1 MNHEY, CDR2 SVGAGI. V lost 0 bases and J 10 bases, leaving 13 bases between the germline ends. CDR3 in amino acids: CASSYSLVSREQFF. CDR3 coding DNA: TGTGCCAGCAGTTACTCCTTAGTGTCTCGAGAGCAGTTCTTC.

This chain uses TRBV11-2 with TRBJ2-3; the D gene is possibly TRBD1 (6 bases). Trimming took 0 bases from V and 9 from J, leaving 13 bases between them. Germline CDR1 and CDR2: SGHAT and FQNNGV. This CDR3 has 14 residues. The chain's CDR3 is CASSLDSGEPTQYF. The CDR3 nucleotides read TGTGCCAGCAGCTTAGACTCAGGGGAGCCAACGCAGTATTTT.

On this clonotype itself: The junction does not match germline at one end; this may be a read error. The chain is built from TRBV28 and TRBJ1-6, with no clear D. Germline CDR1 MDHEN, CDR2 SYDVKM. The CDR3 extends over 16 amino acids. The CDR3 coding sequence is TGTGCCAGCAGTGACGTACCTAGCTCCTATAATTTACCCCTCCACTTT. Translated: CASSDVPSSYNLPLHF. The variable domain in full, with the rest retrieved from reference TRBV28 and TRBJ1-6, is DVKVTQSSRYLVKRTGEKVFLECVQDMDHENMFWYRQDPGLGLRLIYFSYDVKMKEKGDIPEGYSVSREKKERFSLILESASTNQTSMYLCASSDVPSSYNLPLHFGNGTRLTVT.

Only a few counts were recorded for this clonotype. Mismatch with germline at one junction end may stem from a read error. CDR3 nucleotide sequence: TGTGACAGCAATCACGGGACTAGCGGAGTGGAAGAGACCCATTACTTC. It codes for CDSNHGTSGVEETHYF. The chain has TRBV6-6 and TRBJ2-5; TRBD2 agrees at 11 bases. Germline CDR1 reads MNHNY; CDR2 reads SVGAGI (reference sequence). There are 16 residues in the CDR3.

The gene calls are TRBV5-8 and TRBJ1-1; a weak D match, TRBD1 (5 bases). This CDR3 spans 15 amino acids. Trimming took 10 bases from V and 3 from J, leaving 22 bases between them. Germline CDR1 reads SGHTS; CDR2 reads YDEGEE. The CDR3 region has the DNA TGTGCCGGTCGTCGGGGGAAGCTTGGTTACACTGAAGCTTTCTTT. Amino acids: CAGRRGKLGYTEAFF.

Notes on this clonotype: A junction boundary mismatches the germline segment, possibly from a read error. The J gene is TRBJ2-2, the V gene TRBV11-2; tentative D call: TRBD2 (6 bases). Germline V gives CDR1 SGHAT, CDR2 FQNNGV. There are 16 residues in the CDR3. CDR3 nucleotide sequence: TGTGCCAGCAGCTCCGCGGGATGGCCACGGACCGGGGAGCTATTTTTT. Residues: CASSSAGWPRTGELFF.

As for this clonotype: Given a much more abundant clone one base away, this may be a read error. J is TRBJ2-7 and V is TRBV12-3 or TRBV12-4; 10 bases match TRBD2. The CDR3 has 15 residues. CDR3 DNA sequence: TGTGTCAGCAGTTCTAGCGGGAGTTACTCCTACGAGCAGTACTTC. This translates into CVSSSSGSYSYEQYF.

This clonotype has more than one count but fewer than ten. This may be a read error: a much more frequent sequence differs by one nucleotide. This chain links TRBV4-1 with TRBJ1-5; weak D call: TRBD1 (6 bases). CDR1 and CDR2 (germline): MGHRA, YSYEKL. This CDR3 contains 16 residues. The CDR3 spells CPSSRSGTKTDQPQHF. As DNA, the CDR3 is TGCCCCAGCAGCCGATCCGGGACAAAGACCGATCAGCCCCAGCATTTT.

On this clonotype: A much more abundant neighbour one base away suggests this may be a read error. The chain uses TRBV4-2 and TRBJ2-3; 7 nucleotides agree with TRBD1. Germline lookup yields CDR1 LGHNA and CDR2 YNFKEQ. This CDR3 has 15 residues. The CDR3 loop is CASSQDGQAGDMQYF. CDR3 DNA: TGTGCCAGCAGCCAGGACGGACAGGCTGGGGATATGCAGTATTTT.

Note on this clonotype: A read error is possible here, since a much larger clone lies one base away. The chain uses TRBV12-3 or TRBV12-4 and TRBJ2-5, with TRBD2 matching over 10 bases. V lost 3 bases to trimming and J lost 11 bases; unmatched junction nucleotides: 12. This CDR3 has 15 residues. The CDR3 here is CASSFGPSGSNEQYF. As DNA, the CDR3 is TGTGCCAGCAGTTTTGGCCCTAGCGGGAGCAATGAGCAGTACTTC.